This T cell receptor (beta chain) is drawn from a study of early T cells in non-severe SARS-CoV-2 infection (dated by TCRdb to the early 2020s). Background for the entire study: Because TCR sequencing relied on bulk RNA taken from unsorted whole blood, pairing of alpha and beta chains was not possible. Results and caveats for the whole study, not just this receptor: VDJdb matching was skewed toward anti-spike CD8 responses and likely underestimated virus-specific expansions, missing private and CD4 specificities.

The method was 5' RACE. Sequencer: NextSeq 500. To correct for sequencing error and PCR bias, the TCR library protocol tagged individual cDNA molecules with unique molecular identifiers. Both TCR alpha and beta chains were sequenced, and tight co-correlation was observed between alpha and beta sequence abundances in each sample. The study's processing was this. Decombinator V4 was used to perform V gene, J gene and CDR3 annotation of TCR sequences. TCRs were defined as expanded if a significant change between any two time points was detected under a Poisson model with p below 0.0001. Abundances of TCRs were expressed as counts per million after normalisation to the total number of TCRs sequenced in each sample. MAIT TCRs were defined by TRAV1-2 paired with TRAJ12, TRAJ20 or TRAJ33, and iNKT TCRs by TRAV10 paired with TRAJ18. VDJdb, accessed 1 November 2021, was searched for CMV, EBV and SARS-CoV-2 annotated TCRs, excluding TCRs annotated for multiple antigens. TCRdb's own reprocessing of the public reads used fastp at Q25 and MiXCR and kept productive beta chains. For every CDR3 protein sequence, its rows merge into one entry that carries the most common genes and DNA. These V and J calls rely on TCRdb rather than the paper's analysis. The sample yields tens of thousands of distinct CDR3 sequences; 5.9% were counted once. The ten top clones hold 4.8% of the sample.

This clonotype was seen at least ten times. The specificity of this receptor is unknown. No much larger clone is present one base from it, and per-base qualities are unavailable. A case-control design nested within a healthcare worker cohort in London, UK, was used, with weekly nasopharyngeal swab PCR tests and blood sampling performed. Between 23 and 31 March 2020, the week of the UK lockdown, healthcare workers were enrolled and then followed up weekly for as long as 16 weeks. The junction carries 7 bases between V and J, which are trimmed by 3 bases and 7 bases respectively. The CDR3 goes from the cysteine to the phenylalanine over 12 residues. Only the CDR3 region is kept as DNA, spanning 36 bases read in frame from base 1. The germline V gene (reference sequence) provides CDR1 SGHAT and CDR2 FQDESV.

The chain employs TRBV11-1 and TRBJ2-1; the D gene cannot be named for sure. Sequenced: whole blood. The sequence was obtained from an adult who was a healthcare worker with PCR-confirmed SARS-CoV-2 infection or an uninfected control (not recorded which). The CDR3 sequence is CASSLSQNEQFF. DNA sequence: TGTGCCAGCAGCTTGAGTCAAAATGAGCAGTTCTTC.